This paragraph reports one T cell receptor beta chain. Its antigen is still unknown. This specimen belongs to a study of T cell responses to AZD1222 COVID-19 vaccine. Assay: immunoSEQ multiplex PCR; the TCRdb copy retains only in-frame clones and omits some. This table has 140,000 to 150,000 clones, 80% to 90% appearing once. Overall study results and limits: White British ancestry dominated among donors, who included more females, and clonal diversity was possibly underestimated.

Sequencing was performed on peripheral blood, taken on day 0 of AZD1222 vaccination. The source is an adult in good health.

CDR3 nucleotides: TGTGCCAGTAGTATAACAGGGTCCCACAATGAGCAGTTCTTC. This encodes CASSITGSHNEQFF. V is TRBV19 and J is TRBJ2-1; D might be TRBD1 (6 bases). The germline gives CDR1 LNHDA, CDR2 SQIVND (reference sequence). Trimming removed 2 bases from V and 5 bases from J, with 10 bases in between. The CDR3 has 14 amino acids.